The entry below describes one TCR beta chain. The antigen is not known. This sample is drawn from a study of cytomegalovirus exposure and HLA in healthy donors. Study results and limitations: The listing of 150 to 200 TCR beta chains classed them as cytomegalovirus-associated.

Germline V gene data show CDR1 as MGHRA and CDR2 as YSYEKL. The trim removed 1 base at V and 7 bases at J, leaving 6 bases unmatched. The length of the CDR3 is 15 residues. Only in-frame clones appear in the TCRdb table, and some are missing; sequencing was by immunoSEQ multiplex PCR. The sample lists more than 250,000 clones; roughly nine tenths were seen once. The TCR comes from a woman between 25 and 40 years old in good health and CMV-seropositive. What was sequenced was PBMCs. The V and J genes are TRBV4-1 and TRBJ2-7; TRBD2 aligns across 11 bases. This CDR3 is CASSQVAGGVFEQYF. The CDR3 DNA reads as TGCGCCAGCAGCCAAGTAGCGGGAGGGGTTTTTGAGCAGTACTTC.